The 24 T cell receptor beta chains reported below all come from one sample, sequenced in a study of CD8 T cells in ankylosing spondylitis (dated by TCRdb to 2016 to 2017). Points the paper makes about the study in general: Blood from ankylosing spondylitis patients appeared to be characterized by a TCR beta motif made up of under 10 highly homologous amino acid variants.

Antigens for these TCRs are unknown. Library prep was done by 5' RACE. This sample was sequenced with an Illumina HiSeq 2500. TCRdb cleaned the public reads at Q25 with fastp, built clones with MiXCR and kept in-frame beta chains. Each record represents a unique CDR3 protein, reported with the most common genes and DNA among its rows. The sample profile shows hundreds of thousands of distinct CDR3 sequences; 12% of them were found once. The top ten clones comprise roughly 0.51% of the sample. Source material: blood, either unsorted or a sorted T cell fraction (not recorded which). The receptor source for this set is a male donor with ankylosing spondylitis.

The V and J genes are TRBV5-1 and TRBJ2-3, with 10 nucleotides matching TRBD2. The CDR3 is 17 residues long. Germline loops: CDR1 SGHRS, CDR2 YFSETQ. The V gene end was trimmed by 3 bases and the J gene end by 6 bases; junction bases not matched to a gene: 13. The CDR3 spells CASSSSLAGVISDTQYF. CDR3 DNA sequence: TGCGCCAGCAGCTCCTCTCTAGCGGGAGTCATTTCGGATACGCAGTATTTT. The full variable domain, in which reference TRBV5-1 and TRBJ2-3 provide the parts outside the CDR3, is KAGVTQTPRYLIKTRGQQVTLSCSPISGHRSVSWYQQTPGQGLQFLFEYFSETQRNKGNFPGRFSGRQFSNSRSEMNVSTLELGDSALYLCASSSSLAGVISDTQYFGPGTRLTVL.

This chain links TRBV12-3 or TRBV12-4 with TRBJ2-7; 10 bases match TRBD1. CDR3 length: 14 residues. V lost 8 bases and J lost 6; bases outside the gene matches: 10. The CDR3 sequence: CASQRRTGGFEQYF. CDR3 DNA: TGTGCCAGCCAGAGACGGACAGGGGGTTTCGAGCAGTACTTC.

V and J are TRBV5-1 and TRBJ2-3; D is uncertain. Trimming took off 4 bases at V and 2 bases at J, with 14 bases between the two ends. The CDR3 has 15 amino acids. Germline V CDR1 and CDR2: SGHRS, YFSETQ. CDR3 coding DNA: TGCGCCAGCAGCCCCAGCACCCGGGTCACAGATACGCAGTATTTT. Translated, it gives CASSPSTRVTDTQYF.

V and J are TRBV20-1 and TRBJ2-5, with 7 bases aligning to TRBD1. CDR3 length equals 15 residues. The V gene's germline CDR1 is DFQATT and CDR2 SNEGSKA (reference sequence). V was clipped by 0 bases and J by 3 bases; unmatched bases: 7. Here the CDR3 reads CSARDWTTGEETQYF. The CDR3 DNA reads as TGCAGTGCTAGAGATTGGACAACAGGGGAAGAGACCCAGTACTTC.

DNA for the CDR3: TGTGCCAGTAGGAACGGTCGACCGCCCTATGGCTACACCTTC. Translation: CASRNGRPPYGYTF. The chain uses TRBV19 and TRBJ1-2; D uncertain. Between the trimmed V and J ends, which lost 6 bases and 4 bases, there was a span of 15 bases. The CDR3 has 14 residues. Per germline, CDR1 LNHDA and CDR2 SQIVND (reference sequence).

The J gene is TRBJ2-7, the V gene TRBV5-1; D tentatively reads TRBD1 or TRBD2 (6 bases each). In germline, CDR1 is SGHRS, CDR2 YFSETQ. With 0 bases removed from V and 3 bases from J, the gap between germline ends came to 13 bases. CDR3 length: 15 amino acids. The CDR3 loop reads CASSLGAGQVYEQYF. The CDR3 DNA sequence: TGCGCCAGCAGCTTGGGTGCGGGACAAGTCTACGAGCAGTACTTC.

The V call is TRBV20-1, the J call TRBJ2-4, with D possibly being TRBD2 (6 bases). The CDR3 has 13 amino acids. Germline CDR1 is DFQATT and CDR2 is SNEGSKA (reference sequence). Trimming pared 6 bases from V and 6 bases from J, leaving 15 bases between. The CDR3 region has the DNA TGCAGTGCCCGTGTCGTGGAGGGAAACATTCAGTACTTC. Translated: CSARVVEGNIQYF.

This clonotype was detected ten times or more. V and J are TRBV5-5 and TRBJ2-1; maybe TRBD2 (5 bases). Germline V gene data show CDR1 as SGHKS and CDR2 as YYEKEE (reference sequence). The CDR3 is made up of 15 amino acids. V lost 4 bases and J 0 bases, leaving 11 bases between the germline ends. The CDR3 is CASSRPGYSYNEQFF. CDR3 sequence (DNA): TGTGCCAGCAGCCGTCCGGGGTACTCCTACAATGAGCAGTTCTTC.

The chain combines TRBV6-2 or TRBV6-3 with TRBJ2-6, with TRBD2 as a possible D gene (5 bases). There are 17 residues in the CDR3. V was cut by 2 bases and J by 1 base, with 12 bases left in between. Per germline, CDR1 MNHEY and CDR2 SVGEGT. The CDR3 protein is CASSYGGGYSGANVLTF. CDR3 in DNA: TGTGCCAGCAGTTACGGAGGCGGTTATTCTGGGGCCAACGTCCTGACTTTC.

Concerning this clonotype itself: Given a much more abundant clone one base away, this may be a read error. This chain links TRBV12-3 or TRBV12-4 with TRBJ1-2; 7 bases align to TRBD1. The CDR3 totals 13 residues. The CDR3 DNA is TGTGCCAGCAGTACCAGGGGGAACTATCGCTACACCTTC. It yields the protein CASSTRGNYRYTF.

V usage is TRBV20-1 and J usage is TRBJ1-2; no clear D. The V and J ends lost 1 base and 4 bases respectively, with 13 bases between them. The CDR3 sequence is 14 residues long. Per the germline V gene, CDR1 is DFQATT and CDR2 is SNEGSKA (reference sequence). CDR3 nucleotides: TGCAGTGCTAGAGTTGAGGGCGACGGCTATGGCTACACCTTC. This gives the protein CSARVEGDGYGYTF.

This clonotype was counted once. The chain uses TRBV10-3 and TRBJ2-3; possibly TRBD2 for D (7 bases). Germline V CDR1 and CDR2: ENHRY, SYGVKD. CDR3 size: 14 residues. Trimming shortened V by 6 bases and J by 4 bases, and 14 bases separated the two germline ends. CDR3 nucleotides: TGTGCCATCAGACGGGGGGCTGGGGCAGATACGCAGTATTTT. Amino acids: CAIRRGAGADTQYF.

The V call is TRBV6-1, the J call TRBJ2-2; no clear D gene. In germline, CDR1 is MNHNS, CDR2 SASEGT. V was cut by 8 bases and J by 6 bases, with 19 bases left in between. This CDR3 is 15 amino acids long. The chain's CDR3 is CASGLNGRVAGELFF. In DNA form, the CDR3 reads TGTGCCAGCGGTCTTAATGGTCGGGTTGCCGGGGAGCTGTTTTTT.

J is TRBJ1-4 and V is TRBV18; D unresolved. The V gene's germline CDR1 is KGHSH and CDR2 LQKENI. The CDR3 length is 13 residues. Between the trimmed V and J ends, which lost 6 bases and 3 bases, there was a span of 8 bases. The CDR3 loop is CASSPGANEKLFF. Written as DNA, the CDR3 is TGTGCCAGCTCGCCGGGAGCTAATGAAAAACTGTTTTTT.

There are many counts of this clonotype. This chain uses TRBV10-3 with TRBJ1-2; D not resolved. V was shortened by 6 bases and J by 6 bases, with 17 bases between the two germline ends. Germline V CDR1 and CDR2: ENHRY, SYGVKD. The length of the CDR3 is 14 residues. The CDR3 DNA is TGTGCCATCAGACCAACAAGTGAACTTGATGGCTACACCTTC. As protein: CAIRPTSELDGYTF.

This clonotype was detected a few times. This sequence joins TRBV20-1 and TRBJ2-3; D may be TRBD2 (5 bases). With 1 base removed from V and 0 bases from J, the gap between germline ends came to 14 bases. The CDR3 is 16 amino acids. The germline V gene has CDR1 DFQATT and CDR2 SNEGSKA (reference sequence). DNA for the CDR3: TGCAGTGCTAGAGCTTCGTCGGGGTCTAGCACAGATACGCAGTATTTT. This codes for CSARASSGSSTDTQYF.

The chain is built from TRBV29-1 and TRBJ2-5; 9 bases match TRBD1. This CDR3 has 15 amino acids. The germline CDR1 and CDR2 sequences are SQVTM and ANQGSEA. The V gene end was trimmed by 5 bases and the J gene end by 1 base; junction bases not matched to a gene: 8. This CDR3 reads CSVTSGTGFQETQYF. For the CDR3, the DNA is TGCAGCGTTACGTCCGGGACAGGGTTCCAAGAGACCCAGTACTTC.

This clonotype was picked up many times. V and J are TRBV20-1 and TRBJ2-7; D perhaps matches TRBD2 (5 bases). V lost 8 bases to trimming and J lost 2 bases, with 10 bases between them. The CDR3 has 11 amino acids. Germline loops: CDR1 DFQATT, CDR2 SNEGSKA (reference sequence). The CDR3 reads CSTPGTYEQYF. The CDR3 DNA is TGCAGTACTCCGGGGACCTACGAGCAGTACTTC.

This clonotype showed up just a few times. This chain connects TRBV2 to TRBJ1-1; D might be TRBD1 (6 bases). This CDR3 has 11 residues. Trimming removed 10 bases at V and 3 bases at J, with 9 bases between. Per germline, CDR1 SNHLY and CDR2 FYNNEI. The CDR3 loop is CATGQHTEAFF. CDR3 nucleotide sequence: TGTGCCACCGGACAGCACACTGAAGCTTTCTTT.

The chain carries TRBV7-2 and TRBJ1-1; perhaps TRBD1 as D (6 bases). CDR1 is SGHTA, CDR2 FQGNSA, per germline. This CDR3 has 14 amino acids. V was trimmed by 6 bases and J by 1 base, leaving 12 bases between them. CDR3 amino acids: CASRYREQNTEAFF. CDR3 DNA: TGTGCCAGCAGATACAGGGAACAGAACACTGAAGCTTTCTTT.

This clonotype was found a few times. This chain uses TRBV6-5 with TRBJ2-1; unclear D gene. Germline CDR1 MNHEY, CDR2 SVGAGI. Trimming removed 6 bases from V and 7 bases from J, with 10 bases in between. The length of the CDR3 is 12 residues. In DNA, the CDR3 is TGTGCCAGCAGGGCGTGGGATAATGAGCAGTTCTTC. Translated, it gives CASRAWDNEQFF.

The chain has TRBV20-1 and TRBJ2-7; D gene unclear. This CDR3 contains 13 residues. Per the germline V gene, CDR1 is DFQATT and CDR2 is SNEGSKA (reference sequence). V lost 2 bases to trimming and J lost 7 bases, with 15 bases between them. CDR3 DNA sequence: TGCAGTGCTAGATTATTCTACCGAGGAGAGCAGTACTTC. This gives the protein CSARLFYRGEQYF.

This clonotype was seen a few times. The rearrangement links TRBV7-9 to TRBJ2-1, with 10 bases lining up with TRBD2. The J segment lost 8 bases and the V segment lost 5 bases, leaving 9 bases of the junction unmatched. This CDR3 has 15 amino acids. Germline CDR1 and CDR2: SEHNR and FQNEAQ (reference sequence). The CDR3 reads CASSPSGRAGDEQFF. Written as DNA, the CDR3 is TGTGCCAGCAGCCCAAGCGGGAGGGCCGGGGATGAGCAGTTCTTC.

This clonotype has a handful of counts. The V gene is TRBV6-1, the J gene TRBJ2-3; 12 nucleotides line up with TRBD2. CDR1 and CDR2 from the germline V gene are MNHNS and SASEGT. After removal of 6 bases from V and 0 bases from J, the junction contained 4 bases not matched to a gene. The CDR3 loop spans 16 amino acids. For the CDR3, the DNA is TGTGCCAGCAGGCTAGCGGGAGGGCCTAGCACAGATACGCAGTATTTT. It yields the protein CASRLAGGPSTDTQYF.